This T cell receptor beta chain was sequenced for a study of blood T cell repertoires in COVID-19. Study context: Collection of acute and convalescent COVID-19 samples took place in the United States, Italy and Spain.

In the source study's methods: Amplifying reference gene primers gave estimates of nucleated cell counts. TCRdb's table, derived via immunoSEQ multiplex PCR, lists solely in-frame clones and lacks some. That table is the source of V, J and clone size, and D and trimming were worked out from the DNA. The sample records some 340,000 clones, approximately 90% being singletons. Germline V gene sequence: CDR1 SNHLY, CDR2 FYNNEI. This CDR3 spans 16 amino acids. J gave up 6 bases and V 3 bases, and 12 bases lay outside the gene matches. The table lists this clone with a few counts. Across about two dozen US areas, participants ranged in age from about 18 to 100 years. No more than 2 weeks before study entry, exposed participants had met a case of COVID-19.

Input material: PBMCs or T cells enriched from blood (not recorded which). The clonotype was recovered from a young woman who had been exposed to COVID-19. The chain recombines TRBV2 with TRBJ1-2; 8 nucleotides match TRBD1. CDR3 in amino acids: CASSEGVRDRGHGYTF. As DNA, the CDR3 is TGTGCCAGCAGTGAGGGCGTCCGTGACAGGGGCCATGGCTACACCTTC.